This T cell receptor (beta chain) originates from a study of control samples from healthy donors and cancer patients. V was shortened by 0 bases and J by 7 bases, with 10 bases between the two germline ends. Germline V gene lookup returns CDR1 SGDLS and CDR2 YYNGEE. CDR3 size: 14 residues. Assay: immunoSEQ multiplex PCR; the TCRdb copy retains only in-frame clones and omits some. The repertoire includes around 180,000 clones, 75% to 95% of them detected once, and roughly 2.1% sits in the top ten. The sequence was obtained from a woman aged 40 to 50 in good health. The sequenced material came from blood. The V and J genes are TRBV9 and TRBJ2-2, with TRBD1 as a possible D gene (5 bases). The CDR3 DNA reads TGTGCCAGCAGCGTAGGACAGTCCATCGGGGAGCTGTTTTTT. It is translated as CASSVGQSIGELFF.